Below are 2 T cell receptor beta chains sequenced from a single sample in a study of identifying expanded T cells in peripheral blood. Measured with immunoSEQ multiplex PCR; TCRdb has only the in-frame clones, and not every one. The sample records 80,000 or so clones, around four fifths being singletons. Sequencing used blood. These receptors all come from a person aged 18-70 years in good health.

This rearrangement joins TRBV18 to TRBJ2-1, with 14 nucleotides matching TRBD2. The V segment lost 4 bases and the J segment 5 bases; nucleotides outside the gene matches: 4. From germline, CDR1 is KGHSH and CDR2 LQKENI. CDR3 length equals 16 residues. The CDR3 nucleotides read TGTGCCAGCTCACTGATGGGACTAGCGGGAGACAATGAGCAGTTCTTC. Amino acid sequence: CASSLMGLAGDNEQFF.

This chain links TRBV6-6 with TRBJ2-5; D not resolved. V shed 2 bases and J shed 0 bases, with 10 bases lying between them. This CDR3 is 15 amino acids long. From germline, CDR1 is MNHNY and CDR2 SVGAGI (reference sequence). The CDR3 DNA reads TGTGCCAGCAGTTACAGGCCATCGTACCAAGAGACCCAGTACTTC. Amino acids: CASSYRPSYQETQYF.